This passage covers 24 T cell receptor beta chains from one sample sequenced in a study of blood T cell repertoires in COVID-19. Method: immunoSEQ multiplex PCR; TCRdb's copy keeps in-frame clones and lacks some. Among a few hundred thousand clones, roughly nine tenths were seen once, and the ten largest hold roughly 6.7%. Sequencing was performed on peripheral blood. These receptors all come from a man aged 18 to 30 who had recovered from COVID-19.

This CDR3 is CASNGQGRTEAFF. The CDR3 DNA reads as TGTGCCAGCAACGGACAGGGCCGCACTGAAGCTTTCTTT. The chain uses TRBV6-5 and TRBJ1-1; 8 bases are shared with TRBD1. The germline CDR1 and CDR2 sequences are MNHEY and SVGAGI. The V gene end was trimmed by 7 bases and the J gene end by 4 bases; junction bases not matched to a gene: 5. CDR3 size: 13 residues.

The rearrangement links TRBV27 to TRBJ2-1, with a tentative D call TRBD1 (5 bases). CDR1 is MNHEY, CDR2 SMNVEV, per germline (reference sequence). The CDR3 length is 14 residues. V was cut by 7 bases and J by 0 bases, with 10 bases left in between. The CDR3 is CASTKGISYNEQFF. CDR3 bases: TGTGCCAGCACTAAGGGGATCTCCTACAATGAGCAGTTCTTC.

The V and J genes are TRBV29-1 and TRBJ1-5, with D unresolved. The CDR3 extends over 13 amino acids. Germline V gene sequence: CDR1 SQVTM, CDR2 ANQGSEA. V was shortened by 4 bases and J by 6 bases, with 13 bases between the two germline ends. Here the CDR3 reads CSVGGGPGQPQHF. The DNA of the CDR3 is TGCAGCGTTGGTGGAGGGCCGGGTCAGCCCCAGCATTTT.

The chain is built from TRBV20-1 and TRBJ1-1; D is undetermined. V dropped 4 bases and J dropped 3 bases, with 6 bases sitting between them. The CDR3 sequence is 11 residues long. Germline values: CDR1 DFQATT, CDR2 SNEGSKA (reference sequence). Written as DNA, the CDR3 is TGCAGTGCTATTTCTTACACTGAAGCTTTCTTT. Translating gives CSAISYTEAFF.

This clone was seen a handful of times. CDR3 sequence reads: CASSKRDGRTYEQYF. CDR3 in DNA: TGTGCCAGCAGTAAACGGGATGGCCGGACCTACGAGCAGTACTTC. This rearrangement joins TRBV2 to TRBJ2-7, with D possibly TRBD2 on 5 matching bases. Germline V CDR1 and CDR2: SNHLY, FYNNEI. The CDR3 has 15 residues. V shed 5 bases and J shed 2 bases, with 16 bases lying between them.

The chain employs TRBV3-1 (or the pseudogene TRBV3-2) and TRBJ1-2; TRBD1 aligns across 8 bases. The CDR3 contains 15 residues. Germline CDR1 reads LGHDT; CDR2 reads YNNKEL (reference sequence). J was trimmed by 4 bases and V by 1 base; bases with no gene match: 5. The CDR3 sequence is CASSQGTGSSYGYTF. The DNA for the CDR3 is TGTGCCAGCAGCCAAGGGACAGGGTCGAGCTATGGCTACACCTTC.

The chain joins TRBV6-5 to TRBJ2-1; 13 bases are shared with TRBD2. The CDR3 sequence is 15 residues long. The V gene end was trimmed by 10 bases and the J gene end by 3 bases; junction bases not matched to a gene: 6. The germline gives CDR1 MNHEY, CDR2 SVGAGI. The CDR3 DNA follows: TGTGCCATCCGGACTAGCGGGGGTAGCTACAATGAGCAGTTCTTC. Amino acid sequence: CAIRTSGGSYNEQFF.

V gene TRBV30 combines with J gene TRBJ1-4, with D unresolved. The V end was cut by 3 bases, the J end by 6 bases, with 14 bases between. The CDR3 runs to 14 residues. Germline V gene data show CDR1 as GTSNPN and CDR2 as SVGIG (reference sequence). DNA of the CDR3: TGTGCCTGGAGCGCGCGAGTAGGAGATGAAAAACTGTTTTTT. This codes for CAWSARVGDEKLFF.

Written as DNA, the CDR3 is TGTGCCAGCAGCCGGGGACAGCAGGGTGAAAAACTGTTTTTT. This encodes CASSRGQQGEKLFF. The chain recombines TRBV6-5 with TRBJ1-4, with 7 bases lining up with TRBD1. The CDR3 sequence is 14 residues long. CDR1 is MNHEY and CDR2 is SVGAGI in the germline V gene. J lost 7 bases, V lost 6 bases, and 8 bases had no gene match.

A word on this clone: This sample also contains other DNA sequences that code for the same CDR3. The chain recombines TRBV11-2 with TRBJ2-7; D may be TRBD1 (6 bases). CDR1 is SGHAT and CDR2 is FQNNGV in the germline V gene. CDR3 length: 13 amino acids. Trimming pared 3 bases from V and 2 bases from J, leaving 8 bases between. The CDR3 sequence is CASSLGATYEQYF. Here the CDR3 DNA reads TGTGCCAGCAGCTTGGGGGCGACCTACGAGCAGTACTTC.

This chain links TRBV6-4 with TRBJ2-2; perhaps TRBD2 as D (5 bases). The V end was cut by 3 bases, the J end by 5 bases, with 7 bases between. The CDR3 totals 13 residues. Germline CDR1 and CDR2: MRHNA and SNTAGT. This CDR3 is CASSESGTGELFF. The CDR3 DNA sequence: TGTGCCAGCAGTGAATCGGGGACCGGGGAGCTGTTTTTT.

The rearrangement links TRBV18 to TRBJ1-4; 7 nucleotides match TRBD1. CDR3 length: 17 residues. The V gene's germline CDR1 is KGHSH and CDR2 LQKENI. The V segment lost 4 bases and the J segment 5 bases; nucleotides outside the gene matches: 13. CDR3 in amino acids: CASSLGPSTGTNEKLFF. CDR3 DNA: TGTGCCAGCTCACTCGGACCCTCGACAGGGACAAATGAAAAACTGTTTTTT. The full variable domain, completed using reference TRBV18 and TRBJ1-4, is NAGVMQNPRHLVRRRGQEARLRCSPMKGHSHVYWYRQLPEEGLKFMVYLQKENIIDESGMPKERFSAEFPKEGPSILRIQQVVRGDSAAYFCASSLGPSTGTNEKLFFGSGTQLSVL.

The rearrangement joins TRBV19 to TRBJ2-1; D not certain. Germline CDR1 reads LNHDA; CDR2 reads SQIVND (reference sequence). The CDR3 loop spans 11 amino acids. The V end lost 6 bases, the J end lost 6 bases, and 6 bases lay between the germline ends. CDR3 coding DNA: TGTGCCAGTAGCTACGGCAATGAGCAGTTCTTC. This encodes CASSYGNEQFF.

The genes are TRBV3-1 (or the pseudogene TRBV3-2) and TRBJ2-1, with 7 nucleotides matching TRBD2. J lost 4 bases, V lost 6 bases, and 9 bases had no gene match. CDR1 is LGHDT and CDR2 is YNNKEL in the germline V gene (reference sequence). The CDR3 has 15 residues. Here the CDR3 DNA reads TGTGCCAGCAGTCCAAGCGGGGCCCTGTACAATGAGCAGTTCTTC. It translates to CASSPSGALYNEQFF.

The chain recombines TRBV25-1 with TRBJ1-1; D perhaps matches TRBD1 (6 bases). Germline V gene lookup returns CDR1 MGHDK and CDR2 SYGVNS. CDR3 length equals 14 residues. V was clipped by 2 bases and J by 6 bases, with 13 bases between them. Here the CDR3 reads CASSEVGQGSEAFF. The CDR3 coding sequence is TGTGCCAGCAGTGAAGTGGGACAAGGATCTGAAGCTTTCTTT.

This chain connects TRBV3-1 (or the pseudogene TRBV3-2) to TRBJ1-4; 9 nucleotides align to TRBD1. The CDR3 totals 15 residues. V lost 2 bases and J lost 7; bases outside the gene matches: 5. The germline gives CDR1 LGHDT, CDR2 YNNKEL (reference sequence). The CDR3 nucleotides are TGTGCCAGCAGCCAACCGGGACAGGGAACTGAAAAACTGTTTTTT. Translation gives CASSQPGQGTEKLFF.

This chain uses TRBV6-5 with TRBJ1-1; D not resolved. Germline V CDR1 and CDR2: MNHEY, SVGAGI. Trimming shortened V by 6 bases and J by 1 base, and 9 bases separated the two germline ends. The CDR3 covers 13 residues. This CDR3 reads CASSPNWNTEAFF. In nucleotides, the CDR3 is TGTGCCAGCAGCCCCAATTGGAACACTGAAGCTTTCTTT.

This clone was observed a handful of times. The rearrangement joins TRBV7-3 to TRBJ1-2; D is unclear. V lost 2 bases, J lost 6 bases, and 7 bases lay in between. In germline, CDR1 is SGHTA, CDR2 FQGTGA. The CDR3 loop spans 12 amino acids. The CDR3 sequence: CASSLQEHGYTF. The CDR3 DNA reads TGTGCCAGCAGCTTACAAGAGCATGGCTACACCTTC.

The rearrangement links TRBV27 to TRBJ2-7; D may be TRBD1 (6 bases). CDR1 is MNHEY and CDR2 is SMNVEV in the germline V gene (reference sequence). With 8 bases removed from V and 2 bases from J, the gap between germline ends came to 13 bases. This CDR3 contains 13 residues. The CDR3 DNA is TGTGCCAGCGACAGGTTGAGGACCTACGAGCAGTACTTC. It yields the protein CASDRLRTYEQYF.

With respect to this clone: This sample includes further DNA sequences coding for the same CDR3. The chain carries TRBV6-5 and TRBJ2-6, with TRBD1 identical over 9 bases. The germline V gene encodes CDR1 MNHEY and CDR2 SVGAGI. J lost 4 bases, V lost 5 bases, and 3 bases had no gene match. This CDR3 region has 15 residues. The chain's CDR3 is CASSPQGAGANVLTF. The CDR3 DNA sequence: TGTGCCAGCAGTCCACAGGGGGCGGGGGCCAACGTCCTGACTTTC.

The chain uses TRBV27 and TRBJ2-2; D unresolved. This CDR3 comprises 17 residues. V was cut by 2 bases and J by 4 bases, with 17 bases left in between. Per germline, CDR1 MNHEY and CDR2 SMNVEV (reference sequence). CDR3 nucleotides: TGTGCCAGCAGTTTAAATTCAGCGCAGACCTTCACCGGGGAGCTGTTTTTT. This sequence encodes CASSLNSAQTFTGELFF.

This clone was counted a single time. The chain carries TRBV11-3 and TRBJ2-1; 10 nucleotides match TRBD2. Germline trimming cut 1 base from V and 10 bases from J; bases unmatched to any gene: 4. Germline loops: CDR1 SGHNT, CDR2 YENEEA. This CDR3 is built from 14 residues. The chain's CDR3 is CASSLGLAGDEQFF. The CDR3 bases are TGTGCCAGCAGCTTAGGCCTAGCGGGAGACGAGCAGTTCTTC.

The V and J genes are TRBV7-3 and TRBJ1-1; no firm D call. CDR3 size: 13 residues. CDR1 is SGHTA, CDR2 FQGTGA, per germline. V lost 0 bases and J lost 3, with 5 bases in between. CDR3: CASSLTGDTEAFF. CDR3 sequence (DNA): TGTGCCAGCAGCTTAACCGGGGACACTGAAGCTTTCTTT.

The CDR3 nucleotides are TGTGCCAGCAGGACCGGGACAGAAGAGACCCAGTACTTC. It codes for CASRTGTEETQYF. This sequence joins TRBV6-5 and TRBJ2-5, with 7 nucleotides matching TRBD1. The CDR3 totals 13 residues. J was trimmed by 3 bases and V by 6 bases; bases with no gene match: 4. The germline V gene has CDR1 MNHEY and CDR2 SVGAGI.